This T cell receptor (beta chain) comes out of a study of blood T cell repertoires in COVID-19. As for the study in general: Spain, Italy and the United States supplied samples that represented acute and convalescent COVID-19.

In its sample, this clone was seen once. Assay: immunoSEQ multiplex PCR; the TCRdb copy retains only in-frame clones and omits some. This sample carries around 110,000 clones, almost 85% of them seen once, and the ten largest clones take just under 7.5%. Trimming left V 5 bases short and J 3 bases short, with 5 bases between. Germline CDR1 is MNHEY and CDR2 is SVGAGI. The length of the CDR3 is 12 residues. The genes are TRBV6-5 and TRBJ1-3; possible D gene TRBD1, 5 bases. The receptor was isolated from a man between 70 and 80 years old with active or convalescent COVID-19. Sample: peripheral blood. The DNA of the CDR3 is TGTGCCAGCAGTAGGGGTGGAAACACCATATATTTT. Its protein product is CASSRGGNTIYF.